What follows are 4 T cell receptor beta chains derived from one specimen sequenced in a study of cytomegalovirus exposure and HLA in healthy donors. The PCR had 60 Vbeta and 13 Jbeta primers. Produced via immunoSEQ multiplex PCR; TCRdb's table is partial and in-frame only. The repertoire has about 190,000 clones, 65% to 90% of them found once; the top ten carry 6.3%. Sequencing input: PBMCs. These receptors originate from a man aged 40-49 years in good health and CMV-seropositive.

The DNA of the CDR3 is TGCAGCGTTCGCCGACAGGGGGCGAAAGGCTACACCTTC. Protein product: CSVRRQGAKGYTF. The chain links TRBV29-1 to TRBJ1-2; 10 bases are shared with TRBD1. Germline assignment: CDR1 SQVTM and CDR2 ANQGSEA. V was pared by 5 bases and J by 8 bases, with 8 bases of the junction left unmatched. The CDR3 has 13 residues. Complete variable domain (other parts from reference TRBV29-1 and TRBJ1-2): SAVISQKPSRDICQRGTSLTIQCQVDSQVTMMFWYRQQPGQSLTLIATANQGSEATYESGFVIDKFPISRPNLTFSTLTVSNMSPEDSSIYLCSVRRQGAKGYTFGSGTRLTVV.

Regarding this clone: The CDR3 does not close with the conserved phenylalanine or tryptophan, likely indicating a read error. The DNA is omitted, as the CDR3 cannot be located on it reliably, and the CDR3 follows TCRdb's listing. This chain uses TRBV7-9 with TRBJ2-3; TRBD1, the table's D call, lacks a check against the DNA. The CDR3 is 13 amino acids in total, end residues counted. CDR1 is SEHNR, CDR2 FQNEAQ, per germline (reference sequence). CDR3 amino acids: CASSLPGQGAPVI.

This clone occurred once. The chain joins TRBV5-4 to TRBJ2-5, with 10 bases fitting TRBD1. The CDR3 loop spans 16 amino acids. Losses at the gene ends were 5 bases for V and 5 bases for J; bases not matched to a gene: 12. Germline CDR1 is SGHNT and CDR2 is YYREEE (reference sequence). The DNA of the CDR3 is TGTGCCAGCAGACCCCGGGACAGGGGTGGTCTGGAGACCCAGTACTTC. Residues: CASRPRDRGGLETQYF.

V and J are TRBV4-1 and TRBJ2-5; 8 bases are a match to TRBD1. Germline V gene sequence: CDR1 MGHRA, CDR2 YSYEKL. The CDR3 extends over 17 amino acids. V dropped 4 bases and J dropped 1; count of bases not matched to a gene: 11. CDR3 region: CASSPRDWDRTQETQYF. The CDR3 DNA sequence: TGCGCCAGCAGCCCAAGAGACTGGGACAGGACCCAAGAGACCCAGTACTTC.